Below, 3 T cell receptor beta chains from the same sample are listed, as sequenced in a study of T cells in localized non-small cell lung cancer. Clones were read by immunoSEQ multiplex PCR, and TCRdb kept only the in-frame ones, dropping some. The profile shows about 48,000 clones, approximately 77% of them singletons. The sample here was peripheral blood, taken before any cancer treatment. These TCRs come from a man aged 40 to 75 with stage I squamous cell lung carcinoma.

The chain is built from TRBV5-5 and TRBJ2-6; D is unresolved. CDR3 size: 15 residues. Germline V gene sequence: CDR1 SGHKS, CDR2 YYEKEE (reference sequence). Trimming stripped 7 bases from V and 0 bases from J, with 11 bases between. CDR3 amino acids: CASADVLSGANVLTF. The CDR3 DNA is TGTGCCAGCGCAGACGTACTCTCTGGGGCCAACGTCCTGACTTTC.

The CDR3 loop is CASSLYEQYF. As DNA, the CDR3 is TGTGCCAGCAGTCTGTACGAGCAGTACTTC. This chain joins TRBV25-1 and TRBJ2-7; D remains unclear. V was trimmed by 5 bases and J by 4 bases, leaving 3 bases between them. From germline, CDR1 is MGHDK and CDR2 SYGVNS. The length of the CDR3 is 10 residues.

This clone was found a few times. The chain has TRBV6-5 and TRBJ1-5; 8 nucleotides agree with TRBD1. The CDR3 covers 14 residues. After removal of 6 bases from V and 4 bases from J, the junction contained 5 bases not matched to a gene. Per the germline V gene, CDR1 is MNHEY and CDR2 is SVGAGI. CDR3 in amino acids: CASRNRGENQPQHF. CDR3 DNA: TGTGCCAGCAGGAACAGGGGGGAAAATCAGCCCCAGCATTTT.